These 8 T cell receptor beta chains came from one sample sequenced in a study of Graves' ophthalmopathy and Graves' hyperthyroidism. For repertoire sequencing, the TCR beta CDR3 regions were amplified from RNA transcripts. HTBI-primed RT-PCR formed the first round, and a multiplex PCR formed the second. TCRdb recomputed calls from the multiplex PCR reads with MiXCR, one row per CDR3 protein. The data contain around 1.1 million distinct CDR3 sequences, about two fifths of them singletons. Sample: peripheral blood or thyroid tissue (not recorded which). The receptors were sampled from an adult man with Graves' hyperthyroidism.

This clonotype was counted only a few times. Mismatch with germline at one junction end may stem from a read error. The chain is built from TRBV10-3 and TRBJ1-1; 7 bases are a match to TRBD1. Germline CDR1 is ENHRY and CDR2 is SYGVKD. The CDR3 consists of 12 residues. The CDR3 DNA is TGTGCCAGCAGTCAGGGGGGAGGTGAAGCTTTCTTT. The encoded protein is CASSQGGGEAFF.

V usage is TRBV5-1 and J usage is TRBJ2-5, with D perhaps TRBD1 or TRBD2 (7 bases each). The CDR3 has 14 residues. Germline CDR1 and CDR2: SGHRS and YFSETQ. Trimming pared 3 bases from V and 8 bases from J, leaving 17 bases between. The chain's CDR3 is CASSWGGTVGTQYF. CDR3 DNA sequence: TGCGCCAGCAGCTGGGGGGGGACAGTAGGAACCCAGTACTTC.

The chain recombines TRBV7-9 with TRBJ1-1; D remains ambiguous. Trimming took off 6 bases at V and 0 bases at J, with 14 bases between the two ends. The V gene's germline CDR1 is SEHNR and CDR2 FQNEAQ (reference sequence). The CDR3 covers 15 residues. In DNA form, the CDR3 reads TGTGCCAGCAGTAATTTAGAACAGATGAACACTGAAGCTTTCTTT. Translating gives CASSNLEQMNTEAFF.

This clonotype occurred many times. Written as DNA, the CDR3 is TGTGCCAGCAGCGCGGCGACAGGGTTCGGTGAAAAACTGTTTTTT. Encoded protein: CASSAATGFGEKLFF. V is TRBV9 and J is TRBJ1-4; 7 bases align to TRBD1. After removal of 3 bases from V and 7 bases from J, the junction contained 9 bases not matched to a gene. There are 15 residues in the CDR3. Germline V gene lookup returns CDR1 SGDLS and CDR2 YYNGEE.

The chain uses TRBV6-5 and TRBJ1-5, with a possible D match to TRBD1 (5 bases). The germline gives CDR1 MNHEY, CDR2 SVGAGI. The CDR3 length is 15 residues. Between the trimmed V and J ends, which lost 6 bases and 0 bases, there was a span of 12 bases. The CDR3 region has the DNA TGTGCCAGCAGAAGGACACCTTATAGCAATCAGCCCCAGCATTTT. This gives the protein CASRRTPYSNQPQHF.

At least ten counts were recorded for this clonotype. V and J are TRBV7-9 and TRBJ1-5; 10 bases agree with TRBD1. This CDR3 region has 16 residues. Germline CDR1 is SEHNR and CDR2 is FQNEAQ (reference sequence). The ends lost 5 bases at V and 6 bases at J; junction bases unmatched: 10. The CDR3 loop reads CASSGTTGGYSQPQHF. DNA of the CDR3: TGTGCCAGCAGCGGTACGACAGGGGGCTACAGTCAGCCCCAGCATTTT. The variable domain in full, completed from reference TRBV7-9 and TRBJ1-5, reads DTGVSQNPRHKITKRGQNVTFRCDPISEHNRLYWYRQTLGQGPEFLTYFQNEAQLEKSRLLSDRFSAERPKGSFSTLEIQRTEQGDSAMYLCASSGTTGGYSQPQHFGDGTRLSIL.

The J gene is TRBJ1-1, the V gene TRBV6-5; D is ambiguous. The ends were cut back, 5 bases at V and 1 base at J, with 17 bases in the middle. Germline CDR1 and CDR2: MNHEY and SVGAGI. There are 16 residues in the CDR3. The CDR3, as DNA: TGTGCCAGCAGTGACTTCCCAAGGGCCCCGAACACTGAAGCTTTCTTT. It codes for CASSDFPRAPNTEAFF.

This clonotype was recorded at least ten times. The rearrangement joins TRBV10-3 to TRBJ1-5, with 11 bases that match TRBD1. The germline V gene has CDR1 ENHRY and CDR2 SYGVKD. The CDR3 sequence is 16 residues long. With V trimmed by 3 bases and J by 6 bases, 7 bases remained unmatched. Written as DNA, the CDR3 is TGTGCCATCAGTGAAGACTTGGGACAGGGGGTTCAGCCCCAGCATTTT. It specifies CAISEDLGQGVQPQHF.